This is a list of T cell receptor beta chains from one sample in a study of T cells in Graves' hyperthyroidism and ophthalmopathy. TCRdb re-analysed the multiplex PCR reads in MiXCR, keeping a single row per CDR3 protein. The data hold about half a million distinct CDR3 sequences, with approximately 23% observed a single time. Sequenced input: blood. The receptors come from a woman aged 70-85 years with Graves' ophthalmopathy. Both conserved end residues are part of each CDR3. The D gene is left open where the match is weak. The listing skips clone size in some rows; elsewhere it reads once, few, many or a size class.

D gene: NA
CDR3 length: 13
clone size: many
V gene: TRBV6-1
J gene: TRBJ1-1
CDR3 protein: CASLGVGDTEAFF
CDR3 DNA: TGTGCCAGCCTAGGTGTTGGGGACACTGAAGCTTTCTTT

D gene: NA
CDR3 length: 14
clone size: few
V gene: TRBV25-1
J gene: TRBJ2-2
CDR3 protein: CASSAGLNTGELFF
CDR3 DNA: TGTGCCAGCAGTGCAGGACTGAACACCGGGGAGCTGTTTTTT

D gene: NA
CDR3 length: 15
clone size: NA
V gene: TRBV5-8
J gene: TRBJ1-6
CDR3 protein: CASPTRGDYNSPLHF
CDR3 DNA: TGTGCCAGCCCGACCCGCGGGGACTATAATTCACCCCTCCACTTT

D gene: TRBD1
CDR3 length: 14
clone size: many
V gene: TRBV28
J gene: TRBJ2-5
CDR3 protein: CASSFMDREETQYF
CDR3 DNA: TGTGCCAGCAGTTTTATGGACAGGGAGGAGACCCAGTACTTC

D gene: NA
CDR3 length: 13
clone size: NA
V gene: TRBV5-8
J gene: TRBJ2-5
CDR3 protein: CASSLYGSETQYF
CDR3 DNA: TGTGCCAGCAGCTTGTATGGTTCGGAGACCCAGTACTTC

D gene: TRBD2
CDR3 length: 11
clone size: NA
V gene: TRBV3-1
J gene: TRBJ2-3
CDR3 protein: CASSHPGGTYF
CDR3 DNA: TGTGCCAGCAGCCATCCGGGAGGAACGTATTTT

D gene: NA
CDR3 length: 15
clone size: many
V gene: TRBV3-1
J gene: TRBJ2-7
CDR3 protein: CASSPTGLPSYEQYF
CDR3 DNA: TGTGCCAGCAGCCCGACGGGACTGCCCTCCTACGAGCAGTACTTC

D gene: TRBD2
CDR3 length: 13
clone size: many
V gene: TRBV29-1
J gene: TRBJ2-3
CDR3 protein: CSVSSGSTDTQYF
CDR3 DNA: TGCAGCGTTTCTAGCGGGAGCACAGATACGCAGTATTTT

D gene: TRBD1
CDR3 length: 14
clone size: NA
V gene: TRBV12-5
J gene: TRBJ2-3
CDR3 protein: CASGVGQAGDTQYF
CDR3 DNA: TGTGCTAGTGGGGTCGGACAGGCGGGCGATACGCAGTATTTT

D gene: NA
CDR3 length: 16
clone size: once
V gene: TRBV5-4
J gene: TRBJ2-3
CDR3 protein: CASSFSGPGGTDTQYF
CDR3 DNA: TGTGCCAGCAGCTTCTCGGGCCCGGGCGGCACAGATACGCAGTATTTT

D gene: NA
CDR3 length: 14
clone size: NA
V gene: TRBV7-2
J gene: TRBJ2-3
CDR3 protein: CASSLMFGTDTQYF
CDR3 DNA: TGTGCCAGCAGCTTAATGTTCGGCACAGATACGCAGTATTTT

D gene: NA
CDR3 length: 16
clone size: few
V gene: TRBV5-1
J gene: TRBJ2-5
CDR3 protein: CASSLAVSGLQETQYF
CDR3 DNA: TGCGCCAGCAGCTTGGCGGTTTCAGGGTTACAAGAGACCCAGTACTTC

D gene: TRBD2
CDR3 length: 16
clone size: NA
V gene: TRBV9
J gene: TRBJ2-2
CDR3 protein: CASSPGLAGYTGELFF
CDR3 DNA: TGTGCCAGCAGCCCCGGACTAGCGGGATACACCGGGGAGCTGTTTTTT